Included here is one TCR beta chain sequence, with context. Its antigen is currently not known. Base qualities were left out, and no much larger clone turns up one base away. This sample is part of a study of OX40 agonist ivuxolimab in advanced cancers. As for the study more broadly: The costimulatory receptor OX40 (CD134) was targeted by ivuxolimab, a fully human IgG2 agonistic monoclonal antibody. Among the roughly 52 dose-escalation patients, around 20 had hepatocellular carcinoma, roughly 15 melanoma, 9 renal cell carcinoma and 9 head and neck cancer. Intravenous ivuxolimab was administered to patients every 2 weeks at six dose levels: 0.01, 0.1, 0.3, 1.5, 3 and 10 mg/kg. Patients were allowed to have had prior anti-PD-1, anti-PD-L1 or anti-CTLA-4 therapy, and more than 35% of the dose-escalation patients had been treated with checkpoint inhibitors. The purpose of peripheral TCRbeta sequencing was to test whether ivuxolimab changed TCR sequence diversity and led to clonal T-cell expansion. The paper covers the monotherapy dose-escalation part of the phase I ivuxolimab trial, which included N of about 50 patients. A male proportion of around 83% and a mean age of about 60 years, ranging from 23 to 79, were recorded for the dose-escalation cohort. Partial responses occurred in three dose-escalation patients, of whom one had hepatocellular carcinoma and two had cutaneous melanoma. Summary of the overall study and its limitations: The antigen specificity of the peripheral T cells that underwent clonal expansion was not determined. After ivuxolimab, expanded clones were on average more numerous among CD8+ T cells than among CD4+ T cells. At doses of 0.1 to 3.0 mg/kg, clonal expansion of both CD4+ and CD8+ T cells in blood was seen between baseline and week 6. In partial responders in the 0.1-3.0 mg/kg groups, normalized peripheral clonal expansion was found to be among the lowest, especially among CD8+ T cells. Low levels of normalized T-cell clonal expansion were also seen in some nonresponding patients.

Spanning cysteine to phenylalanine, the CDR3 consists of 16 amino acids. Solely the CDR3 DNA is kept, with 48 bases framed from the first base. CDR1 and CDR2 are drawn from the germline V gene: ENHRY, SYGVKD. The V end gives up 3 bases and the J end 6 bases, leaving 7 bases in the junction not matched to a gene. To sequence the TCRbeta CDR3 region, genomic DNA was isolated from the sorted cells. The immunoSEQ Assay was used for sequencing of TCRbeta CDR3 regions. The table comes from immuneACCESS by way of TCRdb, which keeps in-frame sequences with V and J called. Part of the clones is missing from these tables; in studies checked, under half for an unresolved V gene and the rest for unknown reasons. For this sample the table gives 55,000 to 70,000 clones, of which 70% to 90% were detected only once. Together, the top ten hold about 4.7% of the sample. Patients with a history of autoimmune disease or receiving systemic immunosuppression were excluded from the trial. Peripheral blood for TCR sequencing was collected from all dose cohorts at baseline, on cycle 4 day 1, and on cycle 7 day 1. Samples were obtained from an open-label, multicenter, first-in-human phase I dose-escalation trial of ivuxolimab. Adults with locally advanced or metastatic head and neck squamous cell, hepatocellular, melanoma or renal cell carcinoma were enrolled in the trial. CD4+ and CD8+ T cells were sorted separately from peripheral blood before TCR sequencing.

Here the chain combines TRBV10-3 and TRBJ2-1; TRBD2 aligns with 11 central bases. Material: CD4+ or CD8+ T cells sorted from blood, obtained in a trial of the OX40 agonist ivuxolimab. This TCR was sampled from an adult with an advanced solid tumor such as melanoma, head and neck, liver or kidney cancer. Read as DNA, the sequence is TGTGCCATCAGTGAAACTAGCGGGAGTGTGAGCAATGAGCAGTTCTTC. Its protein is CAISETSGSVSNEQFF.